The next 9 T cell receptor beta chains were all read from a single sample in a study of human thymus T cells. Some clones are missing from TCRdb's copy, which holds only in-frame ones; the method was immunoSEQ multiplex PCR. The sample has about 78,000 clones; approximately 97% are singletons. The thymus tissue came from resections taken during corrective heart surgery. The sequenced material came from thymus tissue. Every receptor here comes from a boy under two years old with a congenital heart defect but otherwise immunologically healthy.

The chain employs TRBV6-1 and TRBJ2-7; TRBD1 aligns across 10 bases. V dropped 1 base and J dropped 0; count of bases not matched to a gene: 3. The CDR3 is made up of 16 amino acids. Germline values: CDR1 MNHNS, CDR2 SASEGT. The DNA for the CDR3 is TGTGCCAGCAGTGAAGGTAGGGACAGGGGCTCCTACGAGCAGTACTTC. This codes for CASSEGRDRGSYEQYF.

The chain is built from TRBV6-4 and TRBJ1-1, with TRBD1 matching 7 bases. The junction had 6 bases not matched to a gene; V was cut back by 3 bases and J by 5 bases. The CDR3 runs to 14 residues. Germline loops: CDR1 MRHNA, CDR2 SNTAGT. CDR3 DNA sequence: TGTGCCAGCAGTGATAGACAGGGAGGGACTGAAGCTTTCTTT. Translation: CASSDRQGGTEAFF.

This chain uses TRBV7-2 with TRBJ1-2; 7 bases are shared with TRBD1. After removal of 2 bases from V and 8 bases from J, the junction contained 23 bases not matched to a gene. The CDR3 runs to 19 residues. Germline V CDR1 and CDR2: SGHTA, FQGNSA. CDR3 protein: CASSLRTDGGTVPLEGYTF. The CDR3 bases are TGTGCCAGCAGCTTAAGGACGGACGGGGGGACAGTGCCCCTAGAGGGCTACACCTTC.

The chain is built from TRBV5-6 and TRBJ2-1; a possible D gene is TRBD1 (5 bases). Trimming took off 2 bases at V and 7 bases at J, with 25 bases between the two ends. The CDR3 runs to 18 residues. Germline V CDR1 and CDR2: SGHDT, YYEEEE. The CDR3 loop is CASSFWFTQPGKGNEQFF. The CDR3 nucleotides read TGTGCCAGCAGCTTTTGGTTCACCCAACCAGGGAAGGGGAATGAGCAGTTCTTC. Combining the CDR3 with reference TRBV5-6 and TRBJ2-1 gives the whole variable domain DAGVTQSPTHLIKTRGQQVTLRCSPKSGHDTVSWYQQALGQGPQFIFQYYEEEERQRGNFPDRFSGHQFPNYSSELNVNALLLGDSALYLCASSFWFTQPGKGNEQFFGPGTRLTVL.

The rearrangement links TRBV4-2 to TRBJ2-3, with D unresolved. Trimming shortened V by 0 bases and J by 2 bases, and 18 bases separated the two germline ends. This CDR3 has 18 residues. Looked up from germline, CDR1 is LGHNA and CDR2 is YNFKEQ. The DNA of the CDR3 is TGTGCCAGCAGCCAAGATCGGTTGGGCCTCCCCGACACAGATACGCAGTATTTT. Translation: CASSQDRLGLPDTDTQYF.

This clone was found a few times. This chain connects TRBV27 to TRBJ1-2, with D maybe TRBD1 (5 bases). V was cut by 5 bases and J by 6 bases, with 13 bases left in between. The germline gives CDR1 MNHEY, CDR2 SMNVEV (reference sequence). The CDR3 consists of 13 residues. CDR3 sequence (DNA): TGTGCCAGCAGTCGGGGGGTTGGGGATGGCTACACCTTC. Translated: CASSRGVGDGYTF.

V is TRBV5-1 and J is TRBJ2-7; a possible D gene is TRBD1 (5 bases). CDR3 length: 15 residues. Germline V gene lookup returns CDR1 SGHRS and CDR2 YFSETQ. Trimming left V 2 bases short and J 3 bases short, with 15 bases between. CDR3 nucleotide sequence: TGCGCCAGCAGCTTACAGGTCGGATTGCGCTACGAGCAGTACTTC. Translating it yields CASSLQVGLRYEQYF.

This sequence joins TRBV14 and TRBJ2-1, with TRBD1 as a possible D gene (7 bases). The CDR3 has 14 residues. Germline V gives CDR1 SGHDN, CDR2 FVKESK. V lost 1 base, J lost 7 bases, and 11 bases lay in between. The CDR3 reads CASSQVQGGNEQFF. The CDR3 nucleotides read TGTGCCAGCAGCCAAGTTCAGGGGGGTAATGAGCAGTTCTTC.

The genes are TRBV5-4 and TRBJ2-7; 7 nucleotides agree with TRBD1. Trimming took 4 bases from V and 3 from J; bases not matched to a gene: 10. Looked up from germline, CDR1 is SGHNT and CDR2 is YYREEE (reference sequence). The CDR3 loop spans 15 amino acids. The CDR3 spells CASSAQTRDSYEQYF. The CDR3 DNA reads as TGTGCCAGCAGCGCCCAAACCCGGGACAGCTACGAGCAGTACTTC.